This entry is about one TCR beta chain. Its antigen is not yet known. It has no much larger one-base neighbor in the sample; base qualities were not kept. Its CDR3 holds 15 amino acids, cysteine through phenylalanine. Only the CDR3 part of the read is kept: 45 bases, read in frame from the first base. The CDR3 regions of human TCRbeta chains were analyzed by immunosequencing. In the original analysis: Repertoire TCRs were checked for matches against a reference library of SARS-CoV-2-specific TCRs that had been generated using the MIRA antigen-specificity platform. Breadth was defined as the fraction of unique TCRs that were SARS-CoV-2-associated, and depth was defined as the fraction of total T cells that were SARS-CoV-2-associated. Using the MIRA data, each spike-specific TCR was mapped to the spike region that the TCR reacts to and placed in a CD4 or CD8 class. Log10-transformed breadth and depth values were compared by one-way ANOVA with Sidak's multiple comparisons tests. This is the immuneACCESS table as TCRdb keeps it, with only in-frame sequences that have V and J called. A part of the clones is gone; compared with another copy, unresolved V genes explain less than half, and the rest is unexplained. The V and J calls and clone size are taken from that table; D and trimming were inferred from the DNA. Across this sample there are 100,000 to 150,000 clones, with 70% to 90% seen only once. The ten largest clones represent around 20% of the sample.

The time point label here, explained by the study, means: baseline before first vaccination. The vaccinee samples were drawn from two UK trials, COV001 and COV002, one of which was a single-blind randomized controlled phase 2/3 trial testing AZD1222 (ChAdOx1 nCoV-19) in healthy adults. For TCRbeta chain sequencing, PBMC samples were collected from trial participants at day 0 and at day 28 after the second dose. This entry is derived from a study of T cell responses to AZD1222 COVID-19 vaccine (TCRdb year 2021). In the study overall: Because spike-specific TCR depth and breadth did not differ between the two schedules, AZD1222 recipients who got a second dose at roughly 4 weeks were pooled with those who got a second dose at roughly 12 weeks. TCR sequencing covered 233 trial participants: approximately 200 given two doses of AZD1222 and about 26 given two doses of MenACWY control vaccine. Trial participants were enrolled by age into subgroups of 18-55, 56-69 and 70-plus years, and roughly 150, 30 and 60 TCR-sequenced participants, respectively, were included in these subgroups.

On the study overall, not on this receptor specifically: Conclusions about previously exposed vaccinees are limited because only six or seven AZD1222 recipients were SARS-CoV-2 seropositive at baseline. In the small 56-69-year group, the increase in depth fell short of significance, most likely because of low power. After two AZD1222 doses, spike-specific TCR breadth and depth were significantly higher than at day 0 and than in MenACWY recipients. Because no day 14 peak-response samples were available, repertoires were characterized only after the peak T cell response. The whole spike protein was spanned by vaccine-associated CD4 TCRs, and dominant responses were seen in regions 160-218 and 743-854. Epitopes outside the regions mutated in the B.1.351 and B.1.1.7 variants were reportedly recognized by nearly half of the unique spike-specific TCRs. Participants were mostly white British and included more females than males, and it was suggested by the authors that clonal diversity may have been underestimated.

Recombination joined TRBV21-1 with TRBJ1-2; TRBD1 reflects the table's D call only, with no check against the DNA. TRBV21-1 is given as a pseudogene. Sequences were derived from peripheral blood, sampled on day 0 of AZD1222 vaccination. This TCR came from an adult in good health. The CDR3 corresponds to CASSTRRQGDYGYTF. The nucleotide sequence reads as follows: TGTGCCAGCAGCACCCGACGACAGGGTGACTATGGCTACACCTTC.